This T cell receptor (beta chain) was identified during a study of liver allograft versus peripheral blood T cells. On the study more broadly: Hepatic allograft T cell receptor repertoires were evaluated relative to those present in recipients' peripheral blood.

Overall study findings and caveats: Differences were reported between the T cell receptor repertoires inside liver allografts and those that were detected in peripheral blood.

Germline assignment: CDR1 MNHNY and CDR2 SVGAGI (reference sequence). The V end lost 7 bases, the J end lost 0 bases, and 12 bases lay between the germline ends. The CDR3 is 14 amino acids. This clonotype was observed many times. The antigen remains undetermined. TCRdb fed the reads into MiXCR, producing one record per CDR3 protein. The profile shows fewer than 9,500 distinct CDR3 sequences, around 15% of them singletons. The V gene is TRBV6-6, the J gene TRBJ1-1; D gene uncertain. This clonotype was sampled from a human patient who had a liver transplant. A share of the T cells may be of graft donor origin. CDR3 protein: CASTLWTMNTEAFF. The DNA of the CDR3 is TGTGCCAGCACCCTATGGACCATGAACACTGAAGCTTTCTTT.